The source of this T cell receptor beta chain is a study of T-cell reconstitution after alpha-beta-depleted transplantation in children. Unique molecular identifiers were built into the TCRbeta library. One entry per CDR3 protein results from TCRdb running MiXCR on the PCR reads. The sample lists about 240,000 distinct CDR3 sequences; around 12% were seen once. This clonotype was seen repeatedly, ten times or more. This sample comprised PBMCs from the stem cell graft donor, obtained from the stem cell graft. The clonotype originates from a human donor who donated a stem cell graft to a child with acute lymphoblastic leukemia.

In nucleotides, the CDR3 is TGTGCCAGCAGCTTCGAGACAGGGGGCGTTCAAAGCAATCAGCCCCAGCATTTT. This translates into CASSFETGGVQSNQPQHF. The chain recombines TRBV5-5 with TRBJ1-5, with TRBD1 matching over 10 bases. Germline CDR1 and CDR2: SGHKS and YYEKEE (reference sequence). This CDR3 has 18 residues. The J segment lost 1 base and the V segment lost 2 bases, leaving 9 bases of the junction unmatched. The whole variable domain, remainder taken from reference TRBV5-5 and TRBJ1-5, is DAGVTQSPTHLIKTRGQQVTLRCSPISGHKSVSWYQQVLGQGPQFIFQYYEKEERGRGNFPDRFSARQFPNYSSELNVNALLLGDSALYLCASSFETGGVQSNQPQHFGDGTRLSIL.